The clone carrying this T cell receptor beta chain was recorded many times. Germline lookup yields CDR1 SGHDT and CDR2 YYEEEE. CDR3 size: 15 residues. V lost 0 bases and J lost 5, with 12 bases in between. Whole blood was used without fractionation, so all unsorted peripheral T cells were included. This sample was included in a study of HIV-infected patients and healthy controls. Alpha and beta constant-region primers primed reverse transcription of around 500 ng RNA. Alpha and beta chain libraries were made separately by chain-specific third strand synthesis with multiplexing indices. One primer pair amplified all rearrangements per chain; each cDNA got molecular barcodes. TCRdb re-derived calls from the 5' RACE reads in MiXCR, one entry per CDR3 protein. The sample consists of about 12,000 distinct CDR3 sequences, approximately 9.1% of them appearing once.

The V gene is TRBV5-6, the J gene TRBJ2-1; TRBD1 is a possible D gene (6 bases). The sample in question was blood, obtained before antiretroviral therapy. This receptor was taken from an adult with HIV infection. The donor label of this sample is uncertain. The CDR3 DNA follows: TGTGCCAGCAGCTTGGCTTCAGGGGCAGACAATGAGCAGTTCTTC. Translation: CASSLASGADNEQFF.